This entry is about one T cell receptor beta chain. Its antigen remains unknown. This sample's time point: more than five months of natalizumab therapy. Every listed patient previously received interferon beta; all PML patients were women. The data were taken from a study of multiple sclerosis patients with progressive multifocal leukoencephalopathy. The CDR3 loop spans 12 amino acids. The germline gives CDR1 SGHTA, CDR2 FQGNSA. V was clipped by 2 bases and J by 6 bases, with 6 bases between them. Synthetic inline TR CDR3 controls covering all V-J pairings were spiked into each PCR. The data were produced by immunoSEQ multiplex PCR, yet TCRdb's version contains in-frame clones alone and is incomplete. The sample has under 30,000 clones; 85% to 90% are singletons. The study's findings and limits: Expanded clones at PML onset predated and persisted through natalizumab therapy.

The chain links TRBV7-2 to TRBJ2-3, with D uncertain. Source: PBMCs, taken from a patient treated with natalizumab. This TCR derives from a human donor with multiple sclerosis. This chain's CDR3 is CASSLFVDTQYF. The CDR3 nucleotides are TGTGCCAGCAGCTTATTCGTCGATACGCAGTATTTT. The whole variable domain, remainder taken from reference TRBV7-2 and TRBJ2-3, is GAGVSQSPSNKVTEKGKDVELRCDPISGHTALYWYRQSLGQGLEFLIYFQGNSAPDKSGLPSDRFSAERTGGSVSTLTIQRTQQEDSAVYLCASSLFVDTQYFGPGTRLTVL.